This is a list of T cell receptor beta chains from one sample in a study of vaccination and CD4 T cells after COVID-19. What these receptors recognize is not known. One entry per CDR3 protein results from TCRdb running MiXCR on the PCR reads. The sample has some 11,000 distinct CDR3 sequences; 55% to 65% are singletons. Sequencing was performed on CD4+ T cells from blood, cultured in vitro, taken before SARS-CoV-2 vaccination. Source of these receptors: a human donor who had recovered from COVID-19. CDR3s include the opening cysteine and the closing phenylalanine or tryptophan. A D gene is named only where the DNA matches it firmly. Clone size is stated in some rows and not others, as once, few, many or a class when expanded.

j_gene,abundance,d_gene,v_gene,CDR3aa,CDR3nt
TRBJ1-2,NA,NA,TRBV6-5,CASSYRGPNYGYTF,TGTGCCAGCAGTTACAGGGGCCCCAACTATGGCTACACCTTC
TRBJ1-5,large,NA,TRBV6-1,CASSEGLSSQPQHF,TGTGCCAGCAGTGAAGGTCTGTCAAGTCAGCCCCAGCATTTT
TRBJ1-1,NA,NA,TRBV4-1,CASSGTGTVNTEAFF,TGCGCCAGCAGCGGGACCGGGACGGTGAACACTGAAGCTTTCTTT
TRBJ2-5,NA,NA,TRBV7-2,CASSSSHGGAAPETQYF,TGTGCCAGCAGCTCGTCCCATGGGGGCGCGGCTCCAGAGACCCAGTACTTC
TRBJ1-2,NA,NA,TRBV25-1,CASSGGVYGYTF,TGTGCCAGCAGTGGTGGGGTCTATGGCTACACCTTC
TRBJ2-5,NA,TRBD1,TRBV19,CASSTTGSSLETQYF,TGTGCCAGTAGTACGACAGGGTCTTCATTGGAGACCCAGTACTTC
TRBJ2-1,NA,NA,TRBV6-1,CASTQTGLLTSEQFF,TGTGCCAGCACCCAGACAGGACTCCTGACCAGTGAGCAGTTCTTC
TRBJ1-4,NA,NA,TRBV7-9,CASSGVQNEKLFF,TGTGCCAGCAGTGGGGTCCAAAATGAAAAACTGTTTTTT
TRBJ1-1,NA,NA,TRBV28,CASRYMNTEAFF,TGTGCCAGCAGATACATGAACACTGAAGCTTTCTTT
TRBJ2-1,once,NA,TRBV24-1,CATSVQSRQDNEQFF,TGTGCCACCAGTGTCCAATCTAGACAGGACAATGAGCAGTTCTTC
TRBJ1-2,NA,TRBD1,TRBV6-2/TRBV6-3,CASSQPRTGDGYTF,TGTGCCAGCAGTCAACCGCGGACAGGGGATGGCTACACCTTC
TRBJ1-1,once,TRBD1,TRBV24-1,CATSDSTGGREAFF,TGTGCCACCAGTGATAGCACAGGGGGCCGGGAAGCTTTCTTT
TRBJ1-2,NA,NA,TRBV7-2,CASSLADGQNYGYTF,TGTGCCAGCAGCTTAGCGGACGGCCAAAACTATGGCTACACCTTC
TRBJ2-1,NA,TRBD2,TRBV28,CASSLFGLAGNEQFF,TGTGCCAGCAGTTTATTTGGCCTAGCGGGTAATGAGCAGTTCTTC
TRBJ1-6,NA,TRBD1,TRBV19,CASMGTGGMNSPLHF,TGTGCCAGTATGGGGACAGGGGGGATGAATTCACCCCTCCACTTT
TRBJ1-5,few,NA,TRBV27,CASSLKGPRDLYSNQPQHF,TGTGCCAGCAGTTTAAAGGGACCGAGGGACCTCTATAGCAATCAGCCCCAGCATTTT
TRBJ1-1,NA,NA,TRBV7-2,CASSLFGGNTEAFF,TGTGCCAGCAGCTTATTTGGGGGGAACACTGAAGCTTTCTTT
TRBJ2-7,NA,NA,TRBV7-8,CASSLVRGETYEQYF,TGTGCCAGCAGCTTGGTACGGGGAGAGACCTACGAGCAGTACTTC
TRBJ2-3,NA,NA,TRBV4-3,CASSQAGAGTDTQYF,TGCGCCAGCAGCCAAGCCGGGGCGGGGACAGATACGCAGTATTTT
TRBJ1-2,NA,NA,TRBV11-3,CASSLEGTSGYTF,TGTGCCAGCAGCTTAGAAGGGACATCTGGCTACACCTTC
TRBJ1-6,few,TRBD1,TRBV6-2/TRBV6-3,CASTVTGARASNSPLHF,TGTGCCAGCACCGTGACAGGGGCTCGCGCCTCAAATTCACCCCTCCACTTT
TRBJ2-5,few,TRBD2,TRBV20-1,CSARAVRAGGLIQETQYF,TGCAGTGCTAGAGCGGTTCGAGCGGGAGGCCTTATCCAAGAGACCCAGTACTTC
TRBJ1-5,few,NA,TRBV11-2,CASSPTDLQPQHF,TGTGCCAGCAGCCCGACGGACCTTCAGCCCCAGCATTTT
TRBJ2-1,NA,TRBD1,TRBV10-3,CAISDRGQGSEQFF,TGTGCCATCAGTGACAGGGGACAGGGAAGTGAGCAGTTCTTC
TRBJ1-5,NA,TRBD1,TRBV19,CASSQQDRGNQPQHF,TGTGCCAGCTCCCAACAGGACAGGGGGAATCAGCCCCAGCATTTT
TRBJ1-2,NA,TRBD1,TRBV27,CASRGGQDPFYGYTF,TGTGCCAGCAGGGGCGGACAGGACCCCTTCTATGGCTACACCTTC
TRBJ1-5,NA,NA,TRBV27,CASSSSVTVSQPQHF,TGTGCCAGCAGTTCGTCAGTTACAGTTAGTCAGCCCCAGCATTTT
TRBJ2-2,NA,TRBD1,TRBV7-9,CASSPDRTNTGELFF,TGTGCCAGCAGCCCGGACAGGACGAACACCGGGGAGCTGTTTTTT
TRBJ2-5,NA,NA,TRBV12-3/TRBV12-4,CASSSDVWETQYF,TGTGCCAGCAGCTCAGATGTATGGGAGACCCAGTACTTC
TRBJ1-1,NA,TRBD1,TRBV28,CASSFIGGGTGVNTEAFF,TGTGCCAGCAGTTTCATAGGGGGCGGGACAGGTGTCAACACTGAAGCTTTCTTT
TRBJ2-5,medium-sized,NA,TRBV20-1,CSATVGAGQETQYF,TGCAGTGCTACCGTCGGAGCGGGCCAAGAGACCCAGTACTTC
TRBJ2-1,NA,TRBD2,TRBV7-3,CASSLRPGVAGGHNEQFF,TGTGCCAGCAGCTTGAGGCCCGGGGTAGCGGGAGGGCACAATGAGCAGTTCTTC
TRBJ2-3,NA,NA,TRBV20-1,CSARDGTGSTDTQYF,TGCAGTGCTAGAGATGGTACGGGTAGCACAGATACGCAGTATTTT
TRBJ1-2,NA,NA,TRBV11-3,CASSLDRGLHGYTF,TGTGCCAGCAGCTTAGATCGAGGGCTTCATGGCTACACCTTC
TRBJ2-5,NA,TRBD2,TRBV7-6,CASSLRSRDYNQETQYF,TGTGCCAGCAGCTTAAGATCCCGGGACTACAACCAAGAGACCCAGTACTTC
TRBJ2-5,NA,TRBD1,TRBV7-2,CASSPGGRSVFETQYF,TGTGCCAGCAGCCCAGGGGGACGTTCTGTTTTCGAGACCCAGTACTTC
TRBJ1-1,NA,NA,TRBV6-2/TRBV6-3,CASSYLYAGAGHNTEAFF,TGTGCCAGCAGTTACTTGTACGCTGGGGCAGGGCACAACACTGAAGCTTTCTTT
TRBJ2-3,NA,NA,TRBV10-3,CAISESSRTDTQYF,TGTGCCATCAGTGAGTCTTCCCGCACAGATACGCAGTATTTT
TRBJ2-7,few,TRBD2,TRBV10-3,CAISESRARTRWNEQYF,TGTGCCATCAGTGAGTCTCGGGCAAGGACTAGGTGGAACGAGCAGTACTTC
TRBJ1-1,NA,TRBD1,TRBV18,CASSNLPGTGGGWNTEAFF,TGTGCCAGCTCCAACCTACCCGGGACAGGGGGAGGATGGAACACTGAAGCTTTCTTT
TRBJ2-7,few,TRBD2,TRBV6-1,CASSEGLAGAYEQYF,TGTGCCAGCAGTGAAGGGCTAGCGGGTGCCTACGAGCAGTACTTC
TRBJ1-5,NA,NA,TRBV30,CACTDERWPQHF,TGTGCCTGTACTGATGAACGGTGGCCCCAGCATTTT
TRBJ2-7,once,TRBD1,TRBV7-8,CASSLSASTGVGEQYF,TGTGCCAGCAGCTTATCAGCCTCGACAGGGGTGGGCGAGCAGTACTTC
TRBJ2-5,NA,NA,TRBV20-1,CSARGGVYQETQYF,TGCAGTGCTAGAGGCGGAGTCTATCAAGAGACCCAGTACTTC
TRBJ1-2,NA,NA,TRBV5-4,CASSSTAYGYTF,TGTGCCAGCAGCTCAACAGCGTATGGCTACACCTTC
TRBJ1-6,NA,NA,TRBV6-5,CASSFSGGSLRNSPLHF,TGTGCCAGCAGTTTCTCGGGCGGGAGCCTGAGGAATTCACCCCTCCACTTT
TRBJ2-7,NA,NA,TRBV2,CASSPLRATETYEQYF,TGTGCCAGCAGCCCCCTAAGGGCGACAGAAACCTACGAGCAGTACTTC
TRBJ2-5,NA,NA,TRBV27,CASSFSGGQQTQYF,TGTGCCAGCAGTTTTTCTGGCGGTCAACAGACCCAGTACTTC
TRBJ1-5,NA,NA,TRBV20-1,CSARESPGLNNQPQHF,TGCAGTGCTAGAGAATCCCCGGGTCTGAACAATCAGCCCCAGCATTTT
TRBJ2-2,few,TRBD2,TRBV7-3,CASSLGLAGGTGELFF,TGTGCCAGCAGCTTGGGGCTAGCGGGGGGCACCGGGGAGCTGTTTTTT